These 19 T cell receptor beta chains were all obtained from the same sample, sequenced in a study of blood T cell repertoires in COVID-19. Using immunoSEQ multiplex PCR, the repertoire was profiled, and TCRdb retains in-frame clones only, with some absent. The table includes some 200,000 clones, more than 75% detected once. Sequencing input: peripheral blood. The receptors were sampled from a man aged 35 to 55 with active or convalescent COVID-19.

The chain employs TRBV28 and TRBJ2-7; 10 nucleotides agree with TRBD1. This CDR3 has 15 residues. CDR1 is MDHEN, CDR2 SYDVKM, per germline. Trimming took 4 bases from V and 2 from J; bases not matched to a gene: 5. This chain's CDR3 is CASSSPGQGTYEQYF. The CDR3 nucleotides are TGTGCCAGCAGTTCACCGGGACAGGGGACCTACGAGCAGTACTTC. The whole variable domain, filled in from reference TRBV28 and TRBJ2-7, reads DVKVTQSSRYLVKRTGEKVFLECVQDMDHENMFWYRQDPGLGLRLIYFSYDVKMKEKGDIPEGYSVSREKKERFSLILESASTNQTSMYLCASSSPGQGTYEQYFGPGTRLTVT.

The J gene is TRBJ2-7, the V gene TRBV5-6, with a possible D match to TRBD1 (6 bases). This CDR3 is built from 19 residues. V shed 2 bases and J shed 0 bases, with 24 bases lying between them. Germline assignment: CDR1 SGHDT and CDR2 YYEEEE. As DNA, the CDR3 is TGTGCCAGCAGCTTCCTTCCGGGTAGGGGGACACCCCACTCCTACGAGCAGTACTTC. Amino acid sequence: CASSFLPGRGTPHSYEQYF.

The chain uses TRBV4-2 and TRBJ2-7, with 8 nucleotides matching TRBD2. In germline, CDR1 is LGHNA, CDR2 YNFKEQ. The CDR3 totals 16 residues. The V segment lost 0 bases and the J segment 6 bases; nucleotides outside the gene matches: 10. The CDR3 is CASSQDDSRGEREQYF. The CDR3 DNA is TGTGCCAGCAGCCAAGATGACTCGCGGGGGGAACGCGAGCAGTACTTC.

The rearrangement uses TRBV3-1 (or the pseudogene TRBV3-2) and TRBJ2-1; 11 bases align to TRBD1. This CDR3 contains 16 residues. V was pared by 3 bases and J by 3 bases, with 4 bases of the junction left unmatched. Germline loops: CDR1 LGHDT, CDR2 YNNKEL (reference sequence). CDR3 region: CASSQEGQGVYNEQFF. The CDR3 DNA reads TGTGCCAGCAGCCAGGAGGGACAGGGGGTCTACAATGAGCAGTTCTTC.

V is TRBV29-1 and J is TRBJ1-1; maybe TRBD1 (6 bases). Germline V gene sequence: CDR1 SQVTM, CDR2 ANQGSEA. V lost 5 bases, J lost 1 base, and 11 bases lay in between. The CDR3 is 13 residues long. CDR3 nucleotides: TGCAGCGTTAAAATCAGGGGGAACACTGAAGCTTTCTTT. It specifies CSVKIRGNTEAFF.

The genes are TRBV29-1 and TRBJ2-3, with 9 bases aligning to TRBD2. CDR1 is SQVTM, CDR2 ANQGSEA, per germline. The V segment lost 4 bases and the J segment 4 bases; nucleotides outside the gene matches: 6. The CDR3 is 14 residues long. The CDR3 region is CSVVSSGVADTQYF. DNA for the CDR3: TGCAGCGTTGTTTCTAGCGGGGTAGCAGATACGCAGTATTTT.

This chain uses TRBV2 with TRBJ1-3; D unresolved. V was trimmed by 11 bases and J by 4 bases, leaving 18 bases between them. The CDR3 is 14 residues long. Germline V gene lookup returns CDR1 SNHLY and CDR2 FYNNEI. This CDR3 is CAGKPQVTGNTIYF. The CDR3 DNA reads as TGTGCCGGAAAACCCCAGGTAACCGGAAACACCATATATTTT.

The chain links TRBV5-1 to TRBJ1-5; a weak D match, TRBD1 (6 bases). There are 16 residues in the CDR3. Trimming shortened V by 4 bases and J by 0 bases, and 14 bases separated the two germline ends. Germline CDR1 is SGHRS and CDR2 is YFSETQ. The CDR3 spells CASSPDSSYSNQPQHF. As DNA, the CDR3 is TGCGCCAGCAGCCCGGACAGCTCCTATAGCAATCAGCCCCAGCATTTT.

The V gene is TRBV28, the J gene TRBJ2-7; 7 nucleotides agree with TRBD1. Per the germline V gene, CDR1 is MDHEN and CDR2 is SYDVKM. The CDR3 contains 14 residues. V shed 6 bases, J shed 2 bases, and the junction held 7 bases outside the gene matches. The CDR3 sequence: CASRTTGSPYEQYF. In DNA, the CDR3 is TGTGCCAGCAGGACGACAGGGTCCCCCTACGAGCAGTACTTC.

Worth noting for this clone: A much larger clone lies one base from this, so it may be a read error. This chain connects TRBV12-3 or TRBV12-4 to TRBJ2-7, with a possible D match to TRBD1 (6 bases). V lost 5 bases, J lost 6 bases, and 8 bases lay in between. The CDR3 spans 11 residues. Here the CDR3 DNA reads TGTGCCAGCAGTAACAGGGTCGAGCAGTACTTC. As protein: CASSNRVEQYF.

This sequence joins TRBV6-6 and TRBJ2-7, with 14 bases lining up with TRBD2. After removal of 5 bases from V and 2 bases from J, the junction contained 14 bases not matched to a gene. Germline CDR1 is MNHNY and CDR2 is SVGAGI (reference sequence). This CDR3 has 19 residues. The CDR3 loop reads CASSPGTGTGLAGAYEQYF. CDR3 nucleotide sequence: TGTGCCAGCAGTCCGGGGACAGGGACGGGACTAGCGGGGGCCTACGAGCAGTACTTC.

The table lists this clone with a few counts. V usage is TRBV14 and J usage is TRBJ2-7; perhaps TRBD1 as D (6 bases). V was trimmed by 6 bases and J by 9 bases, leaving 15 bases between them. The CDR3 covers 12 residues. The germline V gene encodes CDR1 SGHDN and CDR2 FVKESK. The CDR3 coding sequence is TGTGCCAGCAGTCAGACAGGAATCGGGCAGTACTTC. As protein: CASSQTGIGQYF.

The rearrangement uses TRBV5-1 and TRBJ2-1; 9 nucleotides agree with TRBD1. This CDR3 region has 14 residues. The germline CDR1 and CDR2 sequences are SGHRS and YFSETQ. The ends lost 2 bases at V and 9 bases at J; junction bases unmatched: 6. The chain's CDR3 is CASSFTGTGTEQFF. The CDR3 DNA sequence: TGCGCCAGCAGCTTCACCGGGACAGGGACTGAGCAGTTCTTC.

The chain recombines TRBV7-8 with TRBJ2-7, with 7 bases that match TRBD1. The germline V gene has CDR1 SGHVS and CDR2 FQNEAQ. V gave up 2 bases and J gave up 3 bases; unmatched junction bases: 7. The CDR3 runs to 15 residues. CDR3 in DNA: TGTGCCAGCAGCTTAAAGTTAGGGGGCAACTACGAGCAGTACTTC. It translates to CASSLKLGGNYEQYF.

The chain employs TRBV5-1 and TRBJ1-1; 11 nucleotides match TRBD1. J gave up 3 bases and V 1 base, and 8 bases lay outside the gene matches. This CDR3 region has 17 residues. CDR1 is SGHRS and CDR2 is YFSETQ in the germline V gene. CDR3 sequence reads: CASSLRGQGVGYTEAFF. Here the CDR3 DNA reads TGCGCCAGCAGCTTGAGGGGACAGGGGGTTGGATACACTGAAGCTTTCTTT.

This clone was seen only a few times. DNA of the CDR3: TGTGCCAGCAATATACCGGGACAGGGGTATAACGAGCAGTACTTC. Residues: CASNIPGQGYNEQYF. The chain employs TRBV28 and TRBJ2-7; 10 positions match TRBD1. The V segment lost 7 bases and the J segment 5 bases; nucleotides outside the gene matches: 11. There are 15 residues in the CDR3. Looked up from germline, CDR1 is MDHEN and CDR2 is SYDVKM.

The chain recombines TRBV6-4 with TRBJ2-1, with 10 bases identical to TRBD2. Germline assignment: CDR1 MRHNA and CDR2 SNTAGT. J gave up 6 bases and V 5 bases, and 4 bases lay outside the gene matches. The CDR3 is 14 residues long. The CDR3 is CASSQREGPNEQFF. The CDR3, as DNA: TGTGCCAGCAGTCAGCGGGAGGGCCCCAATGAGCAGTTCTTC.

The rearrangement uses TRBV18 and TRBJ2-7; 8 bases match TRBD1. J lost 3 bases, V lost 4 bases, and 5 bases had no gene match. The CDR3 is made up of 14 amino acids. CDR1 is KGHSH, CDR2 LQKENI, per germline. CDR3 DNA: TGTGCCAGCTCACTCGGACAGGGCTACTACGAGCAGTACTTC. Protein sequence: CASSLGQGYYEQYF.

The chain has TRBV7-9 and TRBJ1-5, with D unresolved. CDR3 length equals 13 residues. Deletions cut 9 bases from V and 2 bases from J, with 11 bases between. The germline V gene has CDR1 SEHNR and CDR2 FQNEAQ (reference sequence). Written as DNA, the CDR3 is TGTGCCAGTCAAGAGGAGGGCAATCAGCCCCAGCATTTT. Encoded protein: CASQEEGNQPQHF.